Listed below are T cell receptor beta chains from one sample, sequenced in a study of T cells in Graves' hyperthyroidism and ophthalmopathy. TCRdb re-called the multiplex PCR reads through MiXCR, storing one row per CDR3 protein. The sample includes 500,000 to 800,000 distinct CDR3 sequences, less than 45% of them seen just once. Material: peripheral blood or thyroid tissue (not recorded which). The receptors derive from an adult man with Graves' disease, either hyperthyroidism or ophthalmopathy (not recorded which). Each CDR3 is given with its conserved first and last residue. The D gene is left open where the match is weak. For some rows the clone size is stated as once, few or many, or as a class when expanded; others skip it.

J,V,size,D,DNA,CDR3
TRBJ2-5,TRBV14,NA,TRBD2,TGTGCCAGCAGCCAAGTCTTGCGGGAGGGCCTCCGAGAGACCCAGTACTTC,CASSQVLREGLRETQYF
TRBJ2-7,TRBV12-3/TRBV12-4,few,TRBD2,TGTGCCAGCAGTTTAGAGGCTAGCGGGAGGGATAAGTACTTC,CASSLEASGRDKYF
TRBJ2-7,TRBV7-2,NA,NA,TGTGCCAGCAGCCAAAACAGAGCCTACGAGCAGTACTTC,CASSQNRAYEQYF
TRBJ2-5,TRBV7-9,NA,TRBD1,TGTGCCAGCAGCCAGGGGGCTGTTCGGGGTGGAGCAGAGACCCAGTACTTC,CASSQGAVRGGAETQYF
TRBJ2-5,TRBV20-1,once,NA,TGCAGTGCTAGGGGGGGGGCCATCGGAGAGACCCAGTACTTC,CSARGGAIGETQYF
TRBJ1-4,TRBV25-1,NA,NA,TGTGCCTGGAGTGTACTAGGAGGAAAAAAACTGTTTTTT,CAWSVLGGKKLFF
TRBJ2-5,TRBV6-5,NA,NA,TGTGCCAGCAGTTACTCTGGCCTTTATAAGGGCAAAGAGACCCAGTACTTC,CASSYSGLYKGKETQYF
TRBJ1-4,TRBV25-1,NA,NA,TGTGCCAGCAGTGTCGCGACAGGAGGTACTAATGAAAAACTGTTTTTT,CASSVATGGTNEKLFF
TRBJ1-4,TRBV25-1,many,NA,TGTGCTCTGAAGCGGTGGAAGGGGGAAAATGCAACTAATGAAAAACTGTTTTTT,CALKRWKGENATNEKLFF
TRBJ2-6,TRBV7-9,many,NA,TGTGCCAGCAGCTCGGGCCTTAGATCTGGGGCCAACGTCCTGACTTTC,CASSSGLRSGANVLTF
TRBJ2-7,TRBV2,NA,NA,TGTGCCAGCAGTGAACTGGTCCCGAGCTCCTACGAGCAGTACTTC,CASSELVPSSYEQYF
TRBJ1-1,TRBV29-1,NA,NA,TGCAGCGCAGAGGGAATTTTTGAAGCTTTCTTT,CSAEGIFEAFF
TRBJ2-7,TRBV29-1,NA,TRBD1,TGCAGCGTTGAGGCGACAGGGGGAATCTCCTACGAGCAGTACTTC,CSVEATGGISYEQYF